These 8 T cell receptor beta chains were all obtained from the same sample, sequenced in a study of blood T cell repertoires in COVID-19. Some clones are missing from TCRdb's copy, which holds only in-frame ones; the method was immunoSEQ multiplex PCR. This sample has roughly 190,000 clones, with 70% to 85% found just once. Sequenced input: PBMCs or T cells enriched from blood (not recorded which). These receptor sequences come from a woman in her sixties or seventies with acute COVID-19.

The V and J genes are TRBV12-3 or TRBV12-4 and TRBJ1-1; possibly TRBD1 for D (5 bases). V lost 6 bases, J lost 7 bases, and 12 bases lay in between. The CDR3 is 12 amino acids. CDR3 region: CASRTGHIEAFF. The CDR3 DNA sequence: TGTGCCAGCAGAACTGGACACATTGAAGCTTTCTTT.

The chain carries TRBV5-1 and TRBJ2-1, with no clear D. Germline V lookup: CDR1 SGHRS, CDR2 YFSETQ. Trimming cost V 4 bases and J 9 bases, with 23 bases left between them. The CDR3 length is 16 residues. In nucleotides, the CDR3 is TGCGCCAGCAGCGCCCAATGGGCAGCCCGTCTCCTTGAGCAGTTCTTC. Its translation is CASSAQWAARLLEQFF.

The chain carries TRBV9 and TRBJ1-1; D might be TRBD1 (5 bases). Trimming cost V 0 bases and J 1 base, with 10 bases left between them. The CDR3 sequence is 15 residues long. CDR1 SGDLS and CDR2 YYNGEE come from the germline V gene. The CDR3 DNA is TGTGCCAGCAGCGTAGATGGGAGGGGGAACACTGAAGCTTTCTTT. This encodes CASSVDGRGNTEAFF.

This sequence joins TRBV12-3 or TRBV12-4 and TRBJ1-1, with D possibly TRBD1 on 6 matching bases. Trimming took off 6 bases at V and 3 bases at J, with 11 bases between the two ends. The CDR3 is 13 amino acids. The chain's CDR3 is CASSFTGYTEAFF. CDR3 nucleotides: TGTGCCAGCAGCTTCACAGGGTACACTGAAGCTTTCTTT.

The rearrangement uses TRBV10-1 and TRBJ2-2; TRBD2 aligns across 10 bases. The length of the CDR3 is 16 residues. The germline CDR1 and CDR2 sequences are WNHNN and SYGVQD (reference sequence). V shed 5 bases and J 2 bases; nucleotides not matched to a gene: 5. In DNA, the CDR3 is TGCGCCAGCAGTCCTAGCGGGAGCCGAAACACCGGGGAGCTGTTTTTT. Translation: CASSPSGSRNTGELFF.

V usage is TRBV19 and J usage is TRBJ2-2; D is perhaps TRBD2 (6 bases). Germline CDR1 and CDR2: LNHDA and SQIVND (reference sequence). The CDR3 spans 15 residues. The V gene lost 6 bases and the J gene lost 0 bases, with 11 bases spanning the gap. The CDR3 sequence: CASRSPGANTGELFF. In nucleotides, the CDR3 is TGTGCCAGTAGATCACCGGGGGCGAACACCGGGGAGCTGTTTTTT.

The CDR3 reads CASSLAGTVSYEQYF. CDR3 nucleotides: TGTGCCAGCAGCTTAGCCGGGACAGTCTCCTACGAGCAGTACTTC. The J gene is TRBJ2-7, the V gene TRBV13, with 7 bases lining up with TRBD1. Looked up from germline, CDR1 is PRHDT and CDR2 is FYEKMQ (reference sequence). The CDR3 runs to 15 residues. The junction had 3 bases not matched to a gene; V was cut back by 1 base and J by 0 bases.

This clone has only a few counts. The rearrangement links TRBV3-1 (or the pseudogene TRBV3-2) to TRBJ2-3; possibly TRBD2 for D (6 bases). Per germline, CDR1 LGHDT and CDR2 YNNKEL (reference sequence). V dropped 1 base and J dropped 6 bases, with 20 bases sitting between them. The CDR3 runs to 17 residues. The CDR3 DNA reads as TGTGCCAGCAGCCAAGGGCTAGCGTTCAGGAGTGGGGATACGCAGTATTTT. It specifies CASSQGLAFRSGDTQYF.